Presented here are 15 T cell receptor beta chains from one specimen sequenced in a study of T cell repertoires in cytomegalovirus infection. TCRdb re-derived calls from the reads in MiXCR, one entry per CDR3 protein. In the table there are about 140,000 distinct CDR3 sequences, about 6.1% of which are singletons. Source material: PBMCs. These TCRs come from a human donor in good health (CMV status not recorded). Some clones in this sample may be carry-over from other donors' samples.

Many counts were recorded for this clonotype. This chain connects TRBV19 to TRBJ1-6, with D perhaps TRBD1 (5 bases). This CDR3 is 13 amino acids long. The V end was cut by 4 bases, the J end by 7 bases, with 8 bases between. CDR1 LNHDA and CDR2 SQIVND come from the germline V gene (reference sequence). CDR3 bases: TGTGCCAGTAGTAAGACAGAGAATTCACCCCTCCACTTT. Protein product: CASSKTENSPLHF.

The chain joins TRBV28 to TRBJ1-4, with 7 bases fitting TRBD1. J lost 8 bases, V lost 8 bases, and 11 bases had no gene match. Per the germline V gene, CDR1 is MDHEN and CDR2 is SYDVKM. The CDR3 has 14 amino acids. The CDR3, as DNA: TGTGCCAGCGGACAGGAGAGCATACAGGAAAAACTGTTTTTT. Translating it yields CASGQESIQEKLFF.

This clonotype has ten or more counts. The gene calls are TRBV12-3 or TRBV12-4 and TRBJ1-5; D is perhaps TRBD1 (6 bases). V gave up 2 bases and J gave up 7 bases, with 12 bases separating them. The CDR3 covers 14 residues. CDR3 DNA sequence: TGTGCCAGCAGTTTATCCGGGGGCGAGCAGCCCCAGCATTTT. Amino acid sequence: CASSLSGGEQPQHF.

This clonotype was observed at least ten times. The gene calls are TRBV28 and TRBJ1-2; D is perhaps TRBD1 (6 bases). This CDR3 region has 14 residues. Looked up from germline, CDR1 is MDHEN and CDR2 is SYDVKM. The ends were cut back, 7 bases at V and 5 bases at J, with 17 bases in the middle. CDR3 region: CASNLRSRGYGYTF. The CDR3 DNA reads as TGTGCCAGCAACCTAAGGAGTAGGGGGTATGGCTACACCTTC.

This clonotype has more than one count but fewer than ten. The J gene is TRBJ2-2, the V gene TRBV7-3; 7 positions match TRBD1. The V segment lost 1 base and the J segment 11 bases; nucleotides outside the gene matches: 7. The CDR3 extends over 14 amino acids. Germline CDR1 reads SGHTA; CDR2 reads FQGTGA. The CDR3 spells CASSLSPGQVELFF. DNA of the CDR3: TGTGCCAGCAGCTTAAGCCCCGGACAGGTCGAGCTGTTTTTT.

This clonotype was detected ten times or more. The CDR3, as DNA: TGTGCCAGCAGCTTTTGGGATAGCAATCAGCCCCAGCATTTT. This encodes CASSFWDSNQPQHF. The chain couples TRBV7-8 to TRBJ1-5; D remains unclear. The germline gives CDR1 SGHVS, CDR2 FQNEAQ. The CDR3 length is 14 residues. V was clipped by 3 bases and J by 0 bases, with 6 bases between them.

The gene calls are TRBV5-5 and TRBJ2-1, with TRBD2 matching 9 bases. There are 17 residues in the CDR3. The germline gives CDR1 SGHKS, CDR2 YYEKEE (reference sequence). The junction had 12 bases not matched to a gene; V was cut back by 3 bases and J by 5 bases. The CDR3 sequence: CASSWRFGSGGHNEQFF. CDR3 in DNA: TGTGCCAGCAGCTGGAGGTTTGGTAGCGGGGGTCACAATGAGCAGTTCTTC. Variable domain in full (rest from reference TRBV5-5 and TRBJ2-1): DAGVTQSPTHLIKTRGQQVTLRCSPISGHKSVSWYQQVLGQGPQFIFQYYEKEERGRGNFPDRFSARQFPNYSSELNVNALLLGDSALYLCASSWRFGSGGHNEQFFGPGTRLTVL.

As regards this clonotype: A much larger clonotype is one base distant, so this may be a read error. CDR3 DNA sequence: TGTGCCAGCGGGATAGCGAATCAGCCCCAGCATTTT. It yields the protein CASGIANQPQHF. The chain is built from TRBV19 and TRBJ1-5; D not certain. The V gene lost 9 bases and the J gene lost 4 bases, with 10 bases spanning the gap. The CDR3 extends over 12 amino acids. CDR1 is LNHDA and CDR2 is SQIVND in the germline V gene (reference sequence). Variable domain in full (rest from reference TRBV19 and TRBJ1-5): DGGITQSPKYLFRKEGQNVTLSCEQNLNHDAMYWYRQDPGQGLRLIYYSQIVNDFQKGDIAEGYSVSREKKESFPLTVTSAQKNPTAFYLCASGIANQPQHFGDGTRLSIL.

This clonotype occurred many times. The genes are TRBV20-1 and TRBJ2-3; D is perhaps TRBD2 (7 bases). V lost 3 bases and J 1 base, leaving 8 bases between the germline ends. The germline V gene encodes CDR1 DFQATT and CDR2 SNEGSKA (reference sequence). This CDR3 comprises 13 residues. CDR3 bases: TGCAGTGCTAGCGGGGGGCGCACAGATACGCAGTATTTT. Translation gives CSASGGRTDTQYF.

This clonotype has at least ten counts. The CDR3 bases are TGTGCCATCAGGGGGGAAGGCTCCTATAATTCACCCCTCCACTTT. This encodes CAIRGEGSYNSPLHF. The V call is TRBV10-3, the J call TRBJ1-6; TRBD1 might be the D (5 bases). The length of the CDR3 is 15 residues. V dropped 6 bases and J dropped 0 bases, with 9 bases sitting between them. The germline gives CDR1 ENHRY, CDR2 SYGVKD.

The J gene is TRBJ2-5, the V gene TRBV29-1; TRBD1 might be the D (5 bases). Trimming left V 3 bases short and J 5 bases short, with 16 bases between. Germline CDR1 reads SQVTM; CDR2 reads ANQGSEA. CDR3 size: 14 residues. The CDR3 sequence is CSVDLPVKGETQYF. The DNA of the CDR3 is TGCAGCGTTGATCTCCCGGTTAAGGGGGAGACCCAGTACTTC. The full variable domain, its missing parts supplied by reference TRBV29-1 and TRBJ2-5, is SAVISQKPSRDICQRGTSLTIQCQVDSQVTMMFWYRQQPGQSLTLIATANQGSEATYESGFVIDKFPISRPNLTFSTLTVSNMSPEDSSIYLCSVDLPVKGETQYFGPGTRLLVL.

In this sample, this clonotype turned up many times. This rearrangement joins TRBV29-1 to TRBJ1-1; a weak D match, TRBD1 (6 bases). Germline CDR1 SQVTM, CDR2 ANQGSEA. The CDR3 has 11 amino acids. The V and J ends lost 4 bases and 6 bases respectively, with 9 bases between them. The CDR3 DNA is TGCAGCGTTGTGGGGGGCCCTGAAGCTTTCTTT. It yields the protein CSVVGGPEAFF.

The chain employs TRBV19 and TRBJ1-5; D is unclear. The CDR3 runs to 15 residues. Trimming cost V 4 bases and J 7 bases, with 17 bases left between them. Germline CDR1 is LNHDA and CDR2 is SQIVND (reference sequence). Here the CDR3 DNA reads TGTGCCAGTAGTACATTGGCTGGGGAAGGCCAGCCCCAGCATTTT. Translating gives CASSTLAGEGQPQHF.

This clonotype was observed at least ten times. The V gene is TRBV7-2, the J gene TRBJ1-1; 7 nucleotides align to TRBD1. CDR1 and CDR2 from the germline V gene are SGHTA and FQGNSA. V lost 5 bases and J lost 0; bases outside the gene matches: 18. This CDR3 is built from 19 residues. CDR3 residues: CASSLLTGNKLFMNTEAFF. CDR3 coding DNA: TGTGCCAGCAGCCTGCTGACAGGGAATAAGTTGTTTATGAACACTGAAGCTTTCTTT.

The table lists this clonotype with a few counts. The J gene is TRBJ2-7, the V gene TRBV2; D possibly corresponds to TRBD1 (5 bases). The CDR3 is 18 residues long. CDR1 is SNHLY and CDR2 is FYNNEI in the germline V gene. Trimming cost V 3 bases and J 6 bases, with 27 bases left between them. CDR3 DNA: TGTGCCAGCAGTGAGGACCGATGGAGAGTCAGGGAATCCGGCGAGCAGTACTTC. It translates to CASSEDRWRVRESGEQYF.